The next 31 T cell receptor beta chains were all read from a single sample in a study of identical twins. TCRdb recomputed calls from the 5' RACE reads with MiXCR, one row per CDR3 protein. Here the sample spans around 1.7 million distinct CDR3 sequences, more than 30% being singletons. Material for sequencing was cord blood. Every receptor here comes from a newborn girl in good health.

This clonotype was counted a few times. The rearrangement joins TRBV5-6 to TRBJ2-7; 8 bases are shared with TRBD1. Germline CDR1 and CDR2: SGHDT and YYEEEE. V lost 4 bases and J lost 3; bases outside the gene matches: 6. The CDR3 contains 14 residues. This CDR3 reads CASSMDREVYEQYF. In DNA, the CDR3 is TGTGCCAGCAGCATGGACAGGGAAGTCTACGAGCAGTACTTC.

The genes are TRBV28 and TRBJ2-7; D is perhaps TRBD1 (6 bases). The J call is in doubt because the DNA end fits TRBJ2-5 better. The germline V gene has CDR1 MDHEN and CDR2 SYDVKM. CDR3 size: 17 residues. The CDR3 nucleotides read TGTGCCAGCAGTTTATTTGTCGACAGGAAACGGCAAGAGACCCAGTACTTC. Residues: CASSLFVDRKRQETQYF.

This sequence joins TRBV24-1 and TRBJ2-1, with D possibly being TRBD1 or TRBD2 (5 bases each). Looked up from germline, CDR1 is KGHDR and CDR2 is SFDVKD. The CDR3 extends over 14 amino acids. V lost 7 bases and J lost 7, with 16 bases in between. As DNA, the CDR3 is TGTGCCACCAGGTCGGGGCAAGTCAAAAATGAGCAGTTCTTC. This translates into CATRSGQVKNEQFF.

The chain links TRBV5-6 to TRBJ2-4; D may be TRBD2 (6 bases). The V and J ends lost 4 bases and 13 bases respectively, with 24 bases between them. The length of the CDR3 is 15 residues. The germline V gene encodes CDR1 SGHDT and CDR2 YYEEEE. The CDR3 here is CASSLLAALYNEQYF. The CDR3 DNA reads as TGTGCCAGCAGCCTCTTAGCGGCCCTCTACAATGAGCAGTACTTC. The full variable domain, its missing parts supplied by reference TRBV5-6 and TRBJ2-4, is DAGVTQSPTHLIKTRGQQVTLRCSPKSGHDTVSWYQQALGQGPQFIFQYYEEEERQRGNFPDRFSGHQFPNYSSELNVNALLLGDSALYLCASSLLAALYNEQYFGAGTRLSVL.

This clonotype has more than one count but fewer than ten. CDR3 loop: CASSLRRGIADTQYF. The CDR3, as DNA: TGTGCCAGCAGCTTACGCAGGGGGATCGCAGATACGCAGTATTTT. This rearrangement joins TRBV7-2 to TRBJ2-3, with 7 bases matching TRBD1. V was pared by 2 bases and J by 4 bases, with 6 bases of the junction left unmatched. Per germline, CDR1 SGHTA and CDR2 FQGNSA. CDR3 length: 15 residues.

In this sample, this clonotype turned up once. The genes are TRBV20-1 and TRBJ2-5; D is possibly TRBD2 (6 bases). The closer fit of TRBJ2-7 to the DNA end suggests the J call may be wrong. There are 14 residues in the CDR3. CDR1 DFQATT and CDR2 SNEGSKA come from the germline V gene (reference sequence). The CDR3 region has the DNA TGCAGTGCTATAGATGGCAGGAGGGCTACCGAGCAGTACTTC. The encoded protein is CSAIDGRRATEQYF.

The rearrangement links TRBV21-1 to TRBJ2-5; the listed D gene, TRBD2, was not tested against the DNA. TRBV21-1 is an annotated pseudogene. CDR3 length: 19 residues. CDR3 loop: CASSKGRTPGDSRGETQYF. Here the CDR3 DNA reads TGTGCCAGCAGCAAAGGAAGGACTCCCGGGGACTCTAGAGGGGAGACCCAGTACTTC.

This clonotype was seen many times. The V call is TRBV6-6, the J call TRBJ2-7; tentatively, D is TRBD2 (6 bases). This CDR3 is built from 14 residues. In germline, CDR1 is MNHNY, CDR2 SVGAGI (reference sequence). Deletions cut 9 bases from V and 2 bases from J, with 17 bases between. The DNA of the CDR3 is TGTGCCAGTAGAACTCCGGGAGCTACCTACGAGCAGTACTTC. This encodes CASRTPGATYEQYF.

V usage is TRBV3-1 and J usage is TRBJ2-2; the match to TRBD2 covers 9 bases. Germline V gene sequence: CDR1 LGHDT, CDR2 YNNKEL (reference sequence). Trimming removed 9 bases from V and 4 bases from J; junction bases left unmatched: 9. The CDR3 is 15 residues long. CDR3 in DNA: TGTGCCAGTCAACCAGCGGGGGGTCTCACCGGGGAGCTGTTTTTT. This codes for CASQPAGGLTGELFF.

This clonotype has more than one count but fewer than ten. This may be a read error, as it is one base from a much larger clone. The J gene is TRBJ2-1, the V gene TRBV20-1; D may be TRBD2 (5 bases). Germline V CDR1 and CDR2: DFQATT, SNEGSKA (reference sequence). The CDR3 runs 10 residues. V dropped 4 bases and J dropped 9 bases, with 7 bases sitting between them. The CDR3 region has the DNA TGCAGTGCTACTAGCATTGAGCAGTTCTTC. It specifies CSATSIEQFF.

In this sample, this clonotype turned up a few times. The rearrangement uses TRBV29-1 and TRBJ2-7; D is unclear. CDR3 size: 12 residues. The germline CDR1 and CDR2 sequences are SQVTM and ANQGSEA. V lost 1 base and J 3 bases, leaving 7 bases between the germline ends. This CDR3 reads CSVEVYGYEQYF. CDR3 DNA sequence: TGCAGCGTTGAAGTTTACGGCTACGAGCAGTACTTC.

This clonotype has a handful of counts. This chain connects TRBV12-3 or TRBV12-4 to TRBJ1-2; D gene ambiguous. The ends were cut back, 2 bases at V and 6 bases at J, with 16 bases in the middle. The CDR3 totals 15 residues. The CDR3 DNA follows: TGTGCCAGCAGTTTAAGGTCAGACCTTAAAAATGGCTACACCTTC. Translating gives CASSLRSDLKNGYTF.

This clonotype was seen repeatedly, ten times or more. This rearrangement joins TRBV6-1 to TRBJ2-5; D gene unclear. Germline CDR1 and CDR2: MNHNS and SASEGT. Trimming stripped 0 bases from V and 3 bases from J, with 8 bases between. CDR3 size: 14 residues. This chain's CDR3 is CASSEAQGEETQYF. Here the CDR3 DNA reads TGTGCCAGCAGTGAAGCGCAAGGTGAAGAGACCCAGTACTTC.

As regards this clonotype: One end of the junction fails to match germline, which may point to a read error. The rearrangement joins TRBV7-8 to TRBJ1-1; 7 bases fit TRBD1. CDR3 length: 14 amino acids. The V gene's germline CDR1 is SGHVS and CDR2 FQNEAQ. The CDR3 DNA follows: TGTGTCAGCAGCCCGGACAGGTGGAACACTGAAGCTTTCTTT. This translates into CVSSPDRWNTEAFF.

CDR3 nucleotide sequence: TGCAGCGACCTCTACAGGGTTGGCAATTCACCCCTCCACTTT. It is translated as CSDLYRVGNSPLHF. The J gene is TRBJ1-6, the V gene TRBV29-1, with a weak D call TRBD1 (6 bases). Germline V gene sequence: CDR1 SQVTM, CDR2 ANQGSEA. This CDR3 comprises 14 residues. V was shortened by 7 bases and J by 7 bases, with 17 bases between the two germline ends. Full variable domain (rest looked up from reference TRBV29-1 and TRBJ1-6): SAVISQKPSRDICQRGTSLTIQCQVDSQVTMMFWYRQQPGQSLTLIATANQGSEATYESGFVIDKFPISRPNLTFSTLTVSNMSPEDSSIYLCSDLYRVGNSPLHFGNGTRLTVT.

The genes are TRBV7-9 and TRBJ1-6; TRBD1 might be the D (5 bases). Germline CDR1 is SEHNR and CDR2 is FQNEAQ (reference sequence). This CDR3 spans 15 amino acids. V was clipped by 6 bases and J by 5 bases, with 14 bases between them. The CDR3 protein is CASRVAGPDNSPLHF. CDR3 sequence (DNA): TGTGCCAGCAGGGTGGCGGGGCCTGATAATTCACCCCTCCACTTT.

The chain is built from TRBV2 and TRBJ2-1; the match to TRBD2 covers 8 bases. The germline V gene has CDR1 SNHLY and CDR2 FYNNEI. This CDR3 has 13 residues. The J segment lost 5 bases and the V segment lost 6 bases, leaving 3 bases of the junction unmatched. CDR3 residues: CASRRTSHNEQFF. CDR3 sequence (DNA): TGTGCCAGCAGGCGGACTAGCCACAATGAGCAGTTCTTC. The full variable domain, rest sourced from reference TRBV2 and TRBJ2-1, is EPEVTQTPSHQVTQMGQEVILRCVPISNHLYFYWYRQILGQKVEFLVSFYNNEISEKSEIFDDQFSVERPDGSNFTLKIRSTKLEDSAMYFCASRRTSHNEQFFGPGTRLTVL.

This chain joins TRBV4-2 and TRBJ1-4, with D perhaps TRBD1 (6 bases). Per germline, CDR1 LGHNA and CDR2 YNFKEQ. This CDR3 has 16 residues. V lost 3 bases and J 0 bases, leaving 11 bases between the germline ends. CDR3 loop: CASSQEDSSTNEKLFF. The CDR3 nucleotides are TGTGCCAGCAGCCAGGAGGACAGCTCAACTAATGAAAAACTGTTTTTT.

The table lists this clonotype with a count of one. The chain combines TRBV4-2 with TRBJ2-1, with 7 nucleotides matching TRBD1. The CDR3 runs to 15 residues. CDR1 is LGHNA, CDR2 YNFKEQ, per germline. Germline trimming cut 1 base from V and 6 bases from J; bases unmatched to any gene: 6. The DNA for the CDR3 is TGTGCCAGCAGCCAAGGGACAGGATTTTTCAATGAGCAGTTCTTC. Its translation: CASSQGTGFFNEQFF.

A few counts support this clonotype. The rearrangement links TRBV9 to TRBJ1-2, with TRBD1 matching over 7 bases. V lost 3 bases and J lost 4; bases outside the gene matches: 3. Germline CDR1 SGDLS, CDR2 YYNGEE. The CDR3 is 13 residues long. CDR3 DNA sequence: TGTGCCAGCAGCGCAGGGGGGGGCTATGGCTACACCTTC. As protein: CASSAGGGYGYTF.

This clonotype was detected a few times. The chain has TRBV10-3 and TRBJ1-1; TRBD1 agrees at 8 bases. V shed 4 bases and J 1 base; nucleotides not matched to a gene: 5. CDR3 length: 15 residues. Germline CDR1 reads ENHRY; CDR2 reads SYGVKD. The CDR3: CAISGSGTGNTEAFF. In DNA form, the CDR3 reads TGTGCCATCAGTGGATCCGGGACAGGGAACACTGAAGCTTTCTTT.

This clonotype showed up just a few times. CDR3 nucleotide sequence: TGTGCCAGCAGTGAAGCTCTAGCGCAGTACTTC. It yields the protein CASSEALAQYF. The gene calls are TRBV6-1 and TRBJ2-7; tentatively, D is TRBD2 (5 bases). The CDR3 runs 11 residues. Germline CDR1 MNHNS, CDR2 SASEGT. Deletions cut 0 bases from V and 9 bases from J, with 6 bases between.

The J gene is TRBJ1-4, the V gene TRBV13; D is ambiguous. There are 14 residues in the CDR3. CDR1 is PRHDT, CDR2 FYEKMQ, per germline (reference sequence). V gave up 3 bases and J gave up 10 bases, with 15 bases separating them. The CDR3 sequence: CASSFQLSSRKLFF. The CDR3 DNA reads as TGTGCCAGCAGCTTCCAACTTAGCTCTCGAAAACTGTTTTTT.

In this sample, this clonotype turned up many times. This chain links TRBV29-1 with TRBJ2-5; 11 nucleotides line up with TRBD2. In germline, CDR1 is SQVTM, CDR2 ANQGSEA. The CDR3 is made up of 16 amino acids. V was pared by 4 bases and J by 3 bases, with 10 bases of the junction left unmatched. The CDR3 sequence: CSVGPGLAEIEETQYF. CDR3 DNA: TGCAGCGTTGGACCGGGACTAGCGGAAATTGAAGAGACCCAGTACTTC. The full variable domain, its missing parts supplied by reference TRBV29-1 and TRBJ2-5, is SAVISQKPSRDICQRGTSLTIQCQVDSQVTMMFWYRQQPGQSLTLIATANQGSEATYESGFVIDKFPISRPNLTFSTLTVSNMSPEDSSIYLCSVGPGLAEIEETQYFGPGTRLLVL.

The CDR3 is CAAGGVAYNEQYF. Here the CDR3 DNA reads TGTGCCGCAGGGGGGGTCGCCTACAATGAGCAGTACTTC. The chain has TRBV10-3 and TRBJ2-5; either TRBD1 or TRBD2 may fit D (7 bases each). V lost 11 bases, J lost 11 bases, and 24 bases lay in between. Germline assignment: CDR1 ENHRY and CDR2 SYGVKD. This CDR3 is built from 13 residues.

This clonotype was picked up many times. CDR3: CASSQDDRGNQPQHF. The CDR3, as DNA: TGTGCCAGCAGCCAAGACGACAGGGGCAATCAGCCCCAGCATTTT. The chain couples TRBV3-1 to TRBJ1-5, with 7 bases fitting TRBD1. Unmatched junction bases numbered 1, after V lost 0 bases and J lost 2 bases. Germline lookup yields CDR1 LGHDT and CDR2 YNNKEL (reference sequence). The CDR3 has 15 amino acids.

The rearrangement uses TRBV20-1 and TRBJ2-1, with 10 bases aligning to TRBD2. Germline lookup yields CDR1 DFQATT and CDR2 SNEGSKA (reference sequence). CDR3 length: 15 residues. The junction had 9 bases not matched to a gene; V was cut back by 5 bases and J by 5 bases. The CDR3 sequence is CSASGLASSHNEQFF. CDR3 nucleotide sequence: TGCAGTGCTTCGGGACTAGCGTCTTCCCACAATGAGCAGTTCTTC.

The chain is built from TRBV5-5 and TRBJ1-5; D remains ambiguous. Germline lookup yields CDR1 SGHKS and CDR2 YYEKEE (reference sequence). The CDR3 loop spans 15 amino acids. Trimming pared 0 bases from V and 2 bases from J, leaving 9 bases between. The CDR3 is CASSLGIDGNQPQHF. In nucleotides, the CDR3 is TGTGCCAGCAGCTTGGGGATCGACGGCAATCAGCCCCAGCATTTT.

The V call is TRBV12-3 or TRBV12-4, the J call TRBJ1-6, with 7 bases aligning to TRBD1. V was pared by 8 bases and J by 4 bases, with 8 bases of the junction left unmatched. The CDR3 spans 15 residues. CDR3 sequence: CASSLQTGYNSPLHF. CDR3 nucleotide sequence: TGTGCCAGCTCCCTTCAGACAGGGTATAATTCACCCCTCCACTTT.

This clonotype has only a few counts. The V gene is TRBV18, the J gene TRBJ2-7, with no clear D. This CDR3 comprises 14 residues. Between the trimmed V and J ends, which lost 0 bases and 0 bases, there was a span of 6 bases. Looked up from germline, CDR1 is KGHSH and CDR2 is LQKENI. CDR3 DNA: TGTGCCAGCTCACCACCAGGGTACTCCTACGAGCAGTACTTC. It yields the protein CASSPPGYSYEQYF.

The chain recombines TRBV27 with TRBJ1-1; D is possibly TRBD1 (5 bases). Trimming left V 5 bases short and J 1 base short, with 23 bases between. Germline CDR1 MNHEY, CDR2 SMNVEV (reference sequence). The CDR3 has 18 residues. The CDR3 reads CASSPHEPYRSSNTEAFF. In DNA form, the CDR3 reads TGTGCCAGCAGTCCACATGAACCTTACAGGAGTTCGAACACTGAAGCTTTCTTT.